The 12 T cell receptor beta chains reported below all come from one sample, sequenced in a study of blood T cell repertoires in COVID-19. Method: immunoSEQ multiplex PCR; TCRdb's copy keeps in-frame clones and lacks some. The sample gives some 310,000 clones, roughly nine tenths of which show up once; about 8.4% is in the top ten. The sample was PBMCs or T cells enriched from blood (not recorded which). The origin of the receptors is a woman in her 30s who had recovered from COVID-19.

The gene calls are TRBV12-3 or TRBV12-4 and TRBJ1-1; tentative D call: TRBD1 (5 bases). This CDR3 region has 12 residues. V was shortened by 5 bases and J by 7 bases, with 11 bases between the two germline ends. For the CDR3, the DNA is TGTGCCAGCAGTACCCGACAGCTTGAAGCTTTCTTT. This codes for CASSTRQLEAFF.

This clone has only one observation. J is TRBJ2-5 and V is TRBV3-1 (or the pseudogene TRBV3-2); possible D gene TRBD1, 6 bases. From germline, CDR1 is LGHDT and CDR2 YNNKEL (reference sequence). The V end lost 0 bases, the J end lost 1 base, and 9 bases lay between the germline ends. CDR3 length equals 15 residues. CDR3 in DNA: TGTGCCAGCAGCCAAGAAGGGACACTCCAAGAGACCCAGTACTTC. Protein sequence: CASSQEGTLQETQYF.

V is TRBV27 and J is TRBJ1-5, with D perhaps TRBD1 (6 bases). CDR3 size: 15 residues. CDR1 is MNHEY and CDR2 is SMNVEV in the germline V gene (reference sequence). V was clipped by 3 bases and J by 0 bases, with 9 bases between them. The CDR3 DNA sequence: TGTGCCAGCAGTTTGTACAGGGATAGCAATCAGCCCCAGCATTTT. It codes for CASSLYRDSNQPQHF.

The chain joins TRBV7-9 to TRBJ1-1; D not resolved. CDR1 is SEHNR and CDR2 is FQNEAQ in the germline V gene (reference sequence). Trimming left V 5 bases short and J 1 base short, with 11 bases between. The CDR3 runs to 14 residues. For the CDR3, the DNA is TGTGCCAGCAGCCCCACAGCACAGAACACTGAAGCTTTCTTT. Protein sequence: CASSPTAQNTEAFF.

This chain uses TRBV6-1 with TRBJ1-2, with 8 bases matching TRBD1. The J segment lost 1 base and the V segment lost 2 bases, leaving 9 bases of the junction unmatched. Germline V CDR1 and CDR2: MNHNS, SASEGT. The length of the CDR3 is 17 residues. The CDR3 coding sequence is TGTGCCAGCAGTGAATATAGAGGACAGGGCGGTAACTATGGCTACACCTTC. The encoded protein is CASSEYRGQGGNYGYTF.

The V call is TRBV10-3, the J call TRBJ1-5; D possibly corresponds to TRBD1 (5 bases). V was clipped by 8 bases and J by 1 base, with 15 bases between them. Germline assignment: CDR1 ENHRY and CDR2 SYGVKD. The CDR3 runs to 15 residues. As DNA, the CDR3 is TGTGCCATCGGCCAGGGATATGCGAGCAATCAGCCCCAGCATTTT. Its translation is CAIGQGYASNQPQHF.

Here the CDR3 reads CASSPPAGTGEETQYF. In nucleotides, the CDR3 is TGTGCCAGCAGCCCCCCAGCCGGGACAGGGGAAGAGACCCAGTACTTC. The V call is TRBV7-8, the J call TRBJ2-5; 10 bases map to TRBD1. The trim removed 5 bases at V and 3 bases at J, leaving 9 bases unmatched. Germline V gives CDR1 SGHVS, CDR2 FQNEAQ. The CDR3 extends over 16 amino acids.

This clone was observed once. The V and J genes are TRBV5-4 and TRBJ2-7; D perhaps matches TRBD2 (6 bases). Trimming took 2 bases from V and 5 from J, leaving 14 bases between them. From germline, CDR1 is SGHNT and CDR2 YYREEE (reference sequence). The CDR3 contains 14 residues. CDR3 DNA sequence: TGTGCCAGCAGCTTAGGAGGGTTTGGCAACGAGCAGTACTTC. Its translation is CASSLGGFGNEQYF.

Turning to this clone: Other DNA sequences in this specimen translate into the identical CDR3. This chain uses TRBV12-3 or TRBV12-4 with TRBJ2-7, with unresolved D. Trimming left V 4 bases short and J 4 bases short, with 5 bases between. The CDR3 is 11 amino acids. The CDR3 region has the DNA TGTGCCAGCAGTTCGGTATACGAGCAGTACTTC. Translated, it gives CASSSVYEQYF.

This sequence joins TRBV5-1 and TRBJ2-6, with 9 positions matching TRBD1. The CDR3 has 18 residues. CDR1 and CDR2 from the germline V gene are SGHRS and YFSETQ. Trimming at V came to 5 bases and at J to 1 base, leaving 10 bases not matched to a gene. DNA of the CDR3: TGCGCCAGCAGGGAACAGACAGGGGGAATTTCTGGGGCCAACGTCCTGACTTTC. Protein: CASREQTGGISGANVLTF.

V usage is TRBV15 and J usage is TRBJ2-7; the match to TRBD1 covers 7 bases. The CDR3 has 15 amino acids. V gave up 3 bases and J gave up 2 bases; unmatched junction bases: 7. Germline CDR1 reads LNHNV; CDR2 reads YYDKDF (reference sequence). CDR3 region: CATSSASGGPYEQYF. Written as DNA, the CDR3 is TGTGCCACCAGCAGTGCCTCAGGGGGTCCCTACGAGCAGTACTTC.

The rearrangement links TRBV7-2 to TRBJ1-6; D perhaps matches TRBD1 (6 bases). CDR1 SGHTA and CDR2 FQGNSA come from the germline V gene. The CDR3 covers 15 residues. V was trimmed by 5 bases and J by 8 bases, leaving 16 bases between them. The DNA for the CDR3 is TGTGCCAGCAGCCCGAGTTGGGGGCTCGATTCACCCCTCCACTTT. Protein: CASSPSWGLDSPLHF.